This T cell receptor beta chain was sequenced for a study of Ad26.COV2.S vaccination and SARS-CoV-2 variants. At the level of the study: Intramuscularly, Ad26.COV2.S was given either once or twice, 56 days apart. Study findings and constraints: Vaccine recipients and placebo recipients showed similar non-spike TCR breadth. Vaccinees reportedly had broad spike-specific CD8+ and CD4+ T cell responses.

Treatment in this sample: roughly 19 received Ad26.COV2.S at low or high dose, single or two shots; about 5 received placebo; per-sample allocation not given. Day 63 after the first vaccine or placebo injection was the time point for sampling. An adult donor aged 18-55 years was enrolled in Boston. CDR3 length: 13 amino acids. With 6 bases removed from V and 8 bases from J, the gap between germline ends came to 14 bases. Germline V gene sequence: CDR1 SGHNT, CDR2 YENEEA. Concerning this clone: What it recognizes is unknown.

Generated by immunoSEQ multiplex PCR, the TCRdb table keeps only in-frame clones and is missing some. The repertoire holds about 350,000 clones, 88% seen once, with around 5.8% in the top ten. Specimen: peripheral blood, collected in a trial of Ad26.COV2.S vaccine versus placebo. This TCR derives from a person aged 18 to 65 who received the Ad26.COV2.S COVID-19 vaccine or a placebo. This chain joins TRBV11-3 and TRBJ2-4; D possibly matches TRBD1 or TRBD2 (5 bases each). CDR3 nucleotide sequence: TGTGCCAGCAGGGGGACGACCGAAGACATTCAGTACTTC. Encoded protein: CASRGTTEDIQYF.